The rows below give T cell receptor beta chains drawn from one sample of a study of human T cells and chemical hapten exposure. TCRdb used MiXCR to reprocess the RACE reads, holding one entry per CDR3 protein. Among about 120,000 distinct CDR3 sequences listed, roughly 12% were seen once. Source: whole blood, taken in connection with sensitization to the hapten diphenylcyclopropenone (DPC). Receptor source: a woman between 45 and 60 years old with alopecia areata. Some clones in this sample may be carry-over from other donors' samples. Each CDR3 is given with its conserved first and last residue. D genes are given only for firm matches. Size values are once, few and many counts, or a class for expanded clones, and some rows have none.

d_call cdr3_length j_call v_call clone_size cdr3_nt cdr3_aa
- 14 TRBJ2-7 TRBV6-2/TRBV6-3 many TGTGCCAGCAGACCCGGGACTCCCGGCTACGAGCAGTACTTC CASRPGTPGYEQYF
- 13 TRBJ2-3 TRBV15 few TGTGCCACCAGCAGAGTCGGCCCAGATACGCAGTATTTT CATSRVGPDTQYF
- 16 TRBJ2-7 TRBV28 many TGTGCCAGCAGTTTAAGGGGGACTACCCCGCCCTACGAGCAGTACTTC CASSLRGTTPPYEQYF
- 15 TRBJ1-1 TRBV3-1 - TGTGCCAGCAGCCAAGGTGCTGGTCGGGGGACTGAAGCTTTCTTT CASSQGAGRGTEAFF
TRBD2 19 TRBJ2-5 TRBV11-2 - TGTGCCAGCAGCTTCCCGGCTAGCGGGAGCGGGGGGTACCAAGAGACCCAGTACTTC CASSFPASGSGGYQETQYF
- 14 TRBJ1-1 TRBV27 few TGTGCCAGCAGCTGGGCAGGCCAGAACACTGAAGCTTTCTTT CASSWAGQNTEAFF
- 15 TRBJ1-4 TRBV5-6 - TGTGCCAGCAGCTTGGGCCATAACAACCAGGGCGGACTGTTTTTT CASSLGHNNQGGLFF
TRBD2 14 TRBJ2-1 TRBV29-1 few TGCAGCGACCATCTAGCGGGAGCCCCCAATGAGCAGTTCTTC CSDHLAGAPNEQFF
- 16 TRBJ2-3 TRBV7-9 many TGTGCCAGCAGCTTGGGAGGCGGTTCCCGGCGAGATACGCAGTATTTT CASSLGGGSRRDTQYF
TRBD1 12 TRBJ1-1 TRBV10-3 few TGTGCCATCAGGGGGACAGGGGTCGAAGCTTTCTTT CAIRGTGVEAFF
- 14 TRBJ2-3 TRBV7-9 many TGTGCCAGCAGCTTAGTGGGGGCCCAAGATACGCAGTATTTT CASSLVGAQDTQYF
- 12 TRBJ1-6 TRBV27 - TGTGCCAGCAGTTTCCAGGGGACACCCCTCCACTTT CASSFQGTPLHF
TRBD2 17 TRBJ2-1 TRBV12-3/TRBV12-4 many TGTGCCAGCAGTTTTCAGACTAGCGGGAGGGGTTACAATGAGCAGTTCTTC CASSFQTSGRGYNEQFF
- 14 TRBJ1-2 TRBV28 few TGTGCCATCGCAGGGGAGGCAGGGACCGATGGCTACACCTTC CAIAGEAGTDGYTF
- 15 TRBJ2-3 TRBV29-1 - TGCAGCGCTTCCGGGACCCCGGATAGCACAGATACGCAGTATTTT CSASGTPDSTDTQYF
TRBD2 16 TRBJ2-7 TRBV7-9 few TGTGCCAGCAGCCCGACCGGGACTAGCGGTTCCTACGAGCAGTACTTC CASSPTGTSGSYEQYF
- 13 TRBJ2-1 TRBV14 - TGTGCCAGCAGCCAATCTGGGCAGAATGAGCAGTTCTTC CASSQSGQNEQFF
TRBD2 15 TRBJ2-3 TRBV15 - TGTGCCACCAGCACTGGAACTAGCGGCACAGATACGCAGTATTTT CATSTGTSGTDTQYF
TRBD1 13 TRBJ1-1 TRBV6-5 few TGTGCCAGCAAGCAGGGGGTTTACACTGAAGCTTTCTTT CASKQGVYTEAFF
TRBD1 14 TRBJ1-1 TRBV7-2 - TGTGCCAGCAGCATGACAGGGCGGGGCACTGAAGCTTTCTTT CASSMTGRGTEAFF
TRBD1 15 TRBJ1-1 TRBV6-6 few TGTGCCAGCAGTTTCCTGACAGGGGCGAGCCCAGAAGCTTTCTTT CASSFLTGASPEAFF
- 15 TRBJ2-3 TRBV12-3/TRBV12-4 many TGTGCCAGCACCCAAATCGGGGGGCAGGAAGATACGCAGTATTTT CASTQIGGQEDTQYF
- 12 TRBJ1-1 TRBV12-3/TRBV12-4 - TGTGCCAGCAGTCACGAGAACACTGAAGCTTTCTTT CASSHENTEAFF
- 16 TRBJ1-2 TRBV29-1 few TGCAGCGTTGAAGGGTATTTACCTGGAGGGGACTATGGCTACACCTTC CSVEGYLPGGDYGYTF
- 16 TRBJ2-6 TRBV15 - TGTGCCACCAGCAGAAAGGGGTTCTCTGGGGCCAACGTCCTGACTTTC CATSRKGFSGANVLTF
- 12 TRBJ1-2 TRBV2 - TGTGCCAGCACGAGCAGAGACTATGGCTACACCTTC CASTSRDYGYTF
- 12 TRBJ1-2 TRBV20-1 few TGCAGTGCTAGAGATCAGGCCTATGGCTACACCTTC CSARDQAYGYTF
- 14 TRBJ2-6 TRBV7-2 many TGTGCCAGCAGCCGCAACTCTGGGGCCAACGTCCTGACTTTC CASSRNSGANVLTF
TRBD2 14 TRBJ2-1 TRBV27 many TGTGCCAGCACCGGGGGGAGCTCCTACAATGAGCAGTTCTTC CASTGGSSYNEQFF
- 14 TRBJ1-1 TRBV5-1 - TGCGCCAGCAGCTTGTCCGGTCCGAACACTGAAGCTTTCTTT CASSLSGPNTEAFF
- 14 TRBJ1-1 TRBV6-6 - TGTGCCAGCAGTTACAACAGGGCAAACACTGAAGCTTTCTTT CASSYNRANTEAFF
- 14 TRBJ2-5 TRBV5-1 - TGCGCCAGCAGCTTGAAGGGAGACGAAGAGACCCAGTACTTC CASSLKGDEETQYF
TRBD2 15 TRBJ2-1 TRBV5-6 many TGTGCCAGCAGCTTATTCACTAGCGGGGGTAATGAGCAGTTCTTC CASSLFTSGGNEQFF
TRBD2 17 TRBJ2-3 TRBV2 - TGTGCCAGCGTGGCAAGCGGGAGGCCAATCAGCACAGATACGCAGTATTTT CASVASGRPISTDTQYF
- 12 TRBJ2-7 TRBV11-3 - TGTGCCAGCAGCTTGGTGGTGAGTGAGCAGTACTTC CASSLVVSEQYF
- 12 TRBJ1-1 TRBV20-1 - TGCAGTGCCCCCCCAAGCGTGCGCGGAGCTTTCTTT CSAPPSVRGAFF
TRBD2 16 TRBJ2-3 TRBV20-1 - TGCAGTGCTAGTAGAAGACTAGCGGGAGCCGCAGATACGCAGTATTTT CSASRRLAGAADTQYF
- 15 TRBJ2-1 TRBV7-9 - TGTGCCAGCAGCCTCGGTGGAGGGGGGGCCAATGAGCAGTTCTTC CASSLGGGGANEQFF
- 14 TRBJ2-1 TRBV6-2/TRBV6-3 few TGTGCCAGCATATCGGGGGGCACCTACAATGAGCAGTTCTTC CASISGGTYNEQFF
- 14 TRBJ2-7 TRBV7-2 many TGTGCCAGCAGCTCTTACTTGCAAGCCTACGAGCAGTACTTC CASSSYLQAYEQYF
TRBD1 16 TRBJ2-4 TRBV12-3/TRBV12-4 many TGTGCCAGCAGTTTTCAAGTCGGGACAGTAAAAAACATTCAGTACTTC CASSFQVGTVKNIQYF
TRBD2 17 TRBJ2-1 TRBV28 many TGTGCCAGCAGTTTAGGTAGCGGGAGGTTTTCCTACAATGAGCAGTTCTTC CASSLGSGRFSYNEQFF
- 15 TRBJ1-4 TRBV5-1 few TGCGCCAGCAGCGTGAACCGACCAACTAATGAAAAACTGTTTTTT CASSVNRPTNEKLFF
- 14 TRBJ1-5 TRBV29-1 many TGCAGCGTCGCCAGCCAGGGGTTCAATCAGCCCCAGCATTTT CSVASQGFNQPQHF
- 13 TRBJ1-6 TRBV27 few TGTGCCAGCAGTTTAACCGCTCTCCCACCCCTCCACTTT CASSLTALPPLHF